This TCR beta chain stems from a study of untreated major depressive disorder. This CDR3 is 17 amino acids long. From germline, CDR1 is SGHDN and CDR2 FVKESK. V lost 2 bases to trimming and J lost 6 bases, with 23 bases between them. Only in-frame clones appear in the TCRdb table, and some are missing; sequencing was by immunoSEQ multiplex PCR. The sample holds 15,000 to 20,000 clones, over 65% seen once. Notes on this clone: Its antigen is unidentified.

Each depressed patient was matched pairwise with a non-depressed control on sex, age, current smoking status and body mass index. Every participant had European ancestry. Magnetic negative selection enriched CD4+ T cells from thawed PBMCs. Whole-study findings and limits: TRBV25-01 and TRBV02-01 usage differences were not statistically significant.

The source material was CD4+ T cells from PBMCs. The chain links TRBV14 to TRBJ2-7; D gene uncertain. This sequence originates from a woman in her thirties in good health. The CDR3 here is CASSQRTNFRRRSEQYF. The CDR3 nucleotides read TGTGCCAGCAGCCAACGTACCAACTTTAGGCGAAGGAGCGAGCAGTACTTC.